This T cell receptor beta chain appears in the sequencing data of a study of OX40 agonist ivuxolimab in advanced cancers. Study context: Cohort: around 86% men, mean age approximately 60, aged about 23 to 79.

This clone showed up just a few times. The CDR3 spans 12 residues. Germline values: CDR1 SQVTM, CDR2 ANQGSEA. The data were produced by immunoSEQ multiplex PCR, yet TCRdb's version contains in-frame clones alone and is incomplete. The data hold tens of thousands of clones, with just under 90% observed a single time. The rearrangement uses TRBV29-1 and TRBJ1-1; the D gene is possibly TRBD1 (5 bases). This TCR was sampled from an adult with an advanced solid tumor such as melanoma, head and neck, liver or kidney cancer. Sequencing was performed on CD4+ or CD8+ T cells sorted from blood, taken in a trial of the OX40 agonist ivuxolimab. The CDR3 nucleotides read TGCACCATTTCAGGGTCGGACACTGAAGCTTTCTTT. Translation gives CTISGSDTEAFF.